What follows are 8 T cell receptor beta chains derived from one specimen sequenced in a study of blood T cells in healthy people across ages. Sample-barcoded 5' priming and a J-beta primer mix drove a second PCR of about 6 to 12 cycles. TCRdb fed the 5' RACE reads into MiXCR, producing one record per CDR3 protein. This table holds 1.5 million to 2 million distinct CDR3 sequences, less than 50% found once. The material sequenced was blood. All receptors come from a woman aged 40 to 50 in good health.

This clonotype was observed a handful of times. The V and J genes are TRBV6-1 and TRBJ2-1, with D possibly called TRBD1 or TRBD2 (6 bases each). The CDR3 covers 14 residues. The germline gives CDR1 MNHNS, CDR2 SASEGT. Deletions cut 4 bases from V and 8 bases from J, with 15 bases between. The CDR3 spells CASSGGAGYDEQFF. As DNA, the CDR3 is TGTGCCAGCAGTGGGGGGGCAGGGTACGATGAGCAGTTCTTC.

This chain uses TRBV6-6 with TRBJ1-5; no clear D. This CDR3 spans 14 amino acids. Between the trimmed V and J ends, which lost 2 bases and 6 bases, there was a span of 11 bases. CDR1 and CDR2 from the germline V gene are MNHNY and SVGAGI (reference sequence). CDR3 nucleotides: TGTGCCAGCAGTTACGGTGCATCTGGTCAGCCCCAGCATTTT. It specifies CASSYGASGQPQHF.

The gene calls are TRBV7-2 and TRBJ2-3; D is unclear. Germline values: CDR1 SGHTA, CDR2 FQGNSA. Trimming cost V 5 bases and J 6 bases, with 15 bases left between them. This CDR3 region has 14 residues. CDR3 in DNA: TGTGCCAGCAGCCCCCGGAGCAGTGGGGATACGCAGTATTTT. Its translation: CASSPRSSGDTQYF.

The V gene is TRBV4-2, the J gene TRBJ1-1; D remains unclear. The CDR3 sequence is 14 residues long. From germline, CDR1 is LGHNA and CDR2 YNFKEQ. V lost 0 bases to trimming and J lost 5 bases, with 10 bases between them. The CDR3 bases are TGTGCCAGCAGCCAAGACCCCATCGATACTGAAGCTTTCTTT. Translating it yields CASSQDPIDTEAFF.

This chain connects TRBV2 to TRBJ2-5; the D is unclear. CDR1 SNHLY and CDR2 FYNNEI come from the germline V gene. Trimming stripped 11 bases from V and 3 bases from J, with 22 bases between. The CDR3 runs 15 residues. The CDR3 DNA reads TGTGCCTCCAGCAGTTTATGGGCTGAGGAAGAGACCCAGTACTTC. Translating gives CASSSLWAEEETQYF.

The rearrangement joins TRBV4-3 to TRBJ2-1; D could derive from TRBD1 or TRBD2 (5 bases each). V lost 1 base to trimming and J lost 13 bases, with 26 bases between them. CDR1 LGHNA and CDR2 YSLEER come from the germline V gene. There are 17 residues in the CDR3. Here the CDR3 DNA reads TGCGCCAGCAGCCAAGTGGTATGGGGCAGCGGAAAAGAGACCCAGTTCTTC. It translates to CASSQVVWGSGKETQFF.

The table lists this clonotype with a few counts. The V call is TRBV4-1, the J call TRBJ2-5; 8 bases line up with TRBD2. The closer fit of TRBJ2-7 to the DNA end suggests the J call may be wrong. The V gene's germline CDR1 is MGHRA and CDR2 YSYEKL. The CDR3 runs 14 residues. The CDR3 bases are TGCGCCAGCGGCGTGGGCGGGGGGACAAACGAGCAGTACTTC. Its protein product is CASGVGGGTNEQYF.

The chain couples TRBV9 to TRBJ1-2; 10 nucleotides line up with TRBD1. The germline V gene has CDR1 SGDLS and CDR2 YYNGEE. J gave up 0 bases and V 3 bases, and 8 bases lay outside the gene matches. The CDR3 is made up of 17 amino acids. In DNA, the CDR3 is TGTGCCAGCAGCGGACAGGGGGCGACCGGTTCTAACTATGGCTACACCTTC. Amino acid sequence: CASSGQGATGSNYGYTF. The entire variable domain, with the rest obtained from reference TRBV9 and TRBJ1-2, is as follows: DSGVTQTPKHLITATGQRVTLRCSPRSGDLSVYWYQQSLDQGLQFLIQYYNGEERAKGNILERFSAQQFPDLHSELNLSSLELGDSALYFCASSGQGATGSNYGYTFGSGTRLTVV.